This TCR beta chain is from a study of blood T cell repertoires in COVID-19. Study-level background: COVID-19 samples collected from the United States, Italy and Spain covered acute and convalescent phases.

Generated by immunoSEQ multiplex PCR, the TCRdb table keeps only in-frame clones and is missing some. The sample lists about 320,000 clones, more than 70% occurring once. The ends were cut back, 0 bases at V and 9 bases at J, with 13 bases in the middle. The CDR3 is made up of 14 amino acids. Germline loops: CDR1 MGHRA, CDR2 YSYEKL. Sample: peripheral blood. The J gene is TRBJ2-3, the V gene TRBV4-1; maybe TRBD2 (5 bases). This sequence was found in a woman aged 45-65 years with acute or convalescent COVID-19. In DNA, the CDR3 is TGCGCCAGCAGCCAAGAGGGCACTAGTCTAACGCAGTATTTT. Amino acid sequence: CASSQEGTSLTQYF.